This entry lists 32 T cell receptor beta chains sequenced from one sample in a study of shared clonotypes between healthy human individuals. Profiled with immunoSEQ multiplex PCR; TCRdb holds only in-frame clones, not every one. The sample lists millions of clones; about 95% were seen once. Sequences were obtained from naive CD4+ T cells sorted from blood. Subset of the sample: CD45RA+ positively selected. Receptors were obtained from a man aged 18 to 30 in good health.

Details on this clone: This sample also contains other DNA sequences that code for the same CDR3. This chain joins TRBV11-2 and TRBJ2-5; 13 nucleotides agree with TRBD2. The CDR3 contains 15 residues. CDR1 is SGHAT and CDR2 is FQNNGV in the germline V gene. V dropped 5 bases and J dropped 5; count of bases not matched to a gene: 5. The CDR3 DNA follows: TGTGCCAGCAGCCCGGGACTAGCGGGAAGGGAGACCCAGTACTTC. Encoded protein: CASSPGLAGRETQYF.

The chain couples TRBV6-5 to TRBJ1-5, with D unresolved. Per the germline V gene, CDR1 is MNHEY and CDR2 is SVGAGI. The CDR3 covers 14 residues. Trimming cost V 5 bases and J 6 bases, with 14 bases left between them. The CDR3 DNA reads as TGTGCCAGCAGTAGCCAGGTGGGAGGTCAGCCCCAGCATTTT. Encoded protein: CASSSQVGGQPQHF.

J is TRBJ1-4 and V is TRBV27, with a possible D match to TRBD1 (6 bases). CDR3 size: 18 residues. Looked up from germline, CDR1 is MNHEY and CDR2 is SMNVEV (reference sequence). V was pared by 6 bases and J by 5 bases, with 25 bases between. The DNA for the CDR3 is TGTGCCAGCAGGTACGAGCCCAAATACAGGGAGGGGAATGAAAAACTGTTTTTT. Translated: CASRYEPKYREGNEKLFF.

The chain combines TRBV6-6 with TRBJ2-7, with 8 nucleotides matching TRBD1. Germline-derived CDR1 and CDR2 are MNHNY and SVGAGI (reference sequence). Trimming took 6 bases from V and 6 from J; bases not matched to a gene: 7. The CDR3 spans 13 residues. In nucleotides, the CDR3 is TGTGCCAGCAGCTACCTGGACAGGGCCGAGCAGTACTTC. The encoded protein is CASSYLDRAEQYF.

The genes are TRBV6-5 and TRBJ2-7; the D gene is possibly TRBD1 (6 bases). Germline-derived CDR1 and CDR2 are MNHEY and SVGAGI. The CDR3 is 15 amino acids. Trimming took off 4 bases at V and 7 bases at J, with 20 bases between the two ends. CDR3 nucleotides: TGTGCCAGCAGTTCCGGGACACCAATTTGGGGGGAGCAGTACTTC. Residues: CASSSGTPIWGEQYF.

V and J are TRBV10-3 and TRBJ2-6; D is uncertain. Between the trimmed V and J ends, which lost 8 bases and 4 bases, there was a span of 9 bases. CDR1 and CDR2 (germline): ENHRY, SYGVKD. The CDR3 covers 13 residues. CDR3 in amino acids: CAIYSGGANVLTF. CDR3 in DNA: TGTGCCATCTACAGTGGGGGGGCCAACGTCCTGACTTTC.

This sequence joins TRBV10-3 and TRBJ2-7; possibly TRBD2 for D (5 bases). Germline V gene lookup returns CDR1 ENHRY and CDR2 SYGVKD. The V end was cut by 8 bases, the J end by 3 bases, with 14 bases between. This CDR3 is 13 amino acids long. CDR3 sequence reads: CAISYPGNYEQYF. The CDR3 DNA sequence: TGTGCCATCTCGTACCCCGGGAACTACGAGCAGTACTTC.

The CDR3 DNA reads as TGTGCCATCAGTGACTCGCAAATTCATAATGAGCAGTTCTTC. Protein product: CAISDSQIHNEQFF. The J gene is TRBJ2-1, the V gene TRBV10-3; no reliable D call. Germline V gene lookup returns CDR1 ENHRY and CDR2 SYGVKD. This CDR3 has 14 residues. V was trimmed by 3 bases and J by 7 bases, leaving 13 bases between them.

Worth noting for this clone: Other DNA sequences of this sample code for an identical CDR3. The CDR3 sequence is CASSSGQGNTGELFF. DNA of the CDR3: TGCGCCAGCAGCTCTGGACAGGGGAACACCGGGGAGCTGTTTTTT. This sequence joins TRBV5-1 and TRBJ2-2; 8 bases line up with TRBD1. The CDR3 length is 15 residues. Trimming at V came to 3 bases and at J to 1 base, leaving 2 bases not matched to a gene. The germline gives CDR1 SGHRS, CDR2 YFSETQ.

The V call is TRBV30, the J call TRBJ2-5, with D possibly matching TRBD2 (7 bases). V lost 0 bases and J 4 bases, leaving 15 bases between the germline ends. Germline assignment: CDR1 GTSNPN and CDR2 SVGIG (reference sequence). This CDR3 has 15 residues. The CDR3 region has the DNA TGTGCCTGGAGTGTTCGGGGGGCTCTTCGAGAGACCCAGTACTTC. Its protein product is CAWSVRGALRETQYF.

V usage is TRBV18 and J usage is TRBJ2-1, with a possible D match to TRBD1 (6 bases). The CDR3 is 14 residues long. Trimming took 1 base from V and 8 from J, leaving 12 bases between them. The germline V gene encodes CDR1 KGHSH and CDR2 LQKENI. CDR3 bases: TGTGCCAGCTCACCACTTCCACAGGGCGATGAGCAGTTCTTC. It specifies CASSPLPQGDEQFF.

The V call is TRBV10-3, the J call TRBJ1-5; D not resolved. This CDR3 is 14 amino acids long. Germline V gene sequence: CDR1 ENHRY, CDR2 SYGVKD. The V gene lost 5 bases and the J gene lost 4 bases, with 12 bases spanning the gap. This chain's CDR3 is CAISSDRINQPQHF. In nucleotides, the CDR3 is TGTGCCATCAGTTCGGACCGAATAAATCAGCCCCAGCATTTT.

J is TRBJ1-2 and V is TRBV27; 10 bases agree with TRBD1. V gave up 4 bases and J gave up 3 bases; unmatched junction bases: 8. The CDR3 extends over 16 amino acids. In germline, CDR1 is MNHEY, CDR2 SMNVEV (reference sequence). The CDR3 reads CASSSTGGLPHYGYTF. Here the CDR3 DNA reads TGTGCCAGCAGTTCGACAGGGGGCCTCCCTCACTATGGCTACACCTTC.

The chain recombines TRBV5-1 with TRBJ2-1; perhaps TRBD2 as D (5 bases). Germline V gene sequence: CDR1 SGHRS, CDR2 YFSETQ. V was clipped by 4 bases and J by 3 bases, with 14 bases between them. This CDR3 spans 15 amino acids. As DNA, the CDR3 is TGCGCCAGCAGCACGGAATACAGCGGCTACAATGAGCAGTTCTTC. Translation gives CASSTEYSGYNEQFF.

The V and J genes are TRBV6-1 and TRBJ1-3; D is perhaps TRBD1 (5 bases). V gave up 1 base and J gave up 6 bases, with 10 bases separating them. CDR1 and CDR2 (germline): MNHNS, SASEGT. This CDR3 has 14 residues. The CDR3 loop reads CASSEGGRPNTIYF. In DNA form, the CDR3 reads TGTGCCAGCAGTGAAGGGGGACGGCCAAACACCATATATTTT.

This clone was found once. Different DNA sequences within this sample yield the same CDR3. The gene calls are TRBV6-5 and TRBJ1-4, with TRBD1 as a possible D gene (6 bases). The germline V gene has CDR1 MNHEY and CDR2 SVGAGI. V was clipped by 5 bases and J by 5 bases, with 15 bases between them. The CDR3 loop spans 15 amino acids. The CDR3 DNA sequence: TGTGCCAGCAGTCCGAGGGGGGGGAGGAATGAAAAACTGTTTTTT. Residues: CASSPRGGRNEKLFF.

The V gene is TRBV6-6, the J gene TRBJ1-4, with D unclear. This CDR3 comprises 16 residues. V was shortened by 0 bases and J by 0 bases, with 8 bases between the two germline ends. Germline CDR1 reads MNHNY; CDR2 reads SVGAGI (reference sequence). CDR3 residues: CASSYSTAATNEKLFF. CDR3 coding DNA: TGTGCCAGCAGTTACTCAACTGCAGCAACTAATGAAAAACTGTTTTTT.

The chain uses TRBV10-3 and TRBJ2-7; the D is unclear. The CDR3 consists of 14 residues. In germline, CDR1 is ENHRY, CDR2 SYGVKD. V was cut by 0 bases and J by 4 bases, with 10 bases left in between. The CDR3 DNA is TGTGCCATCAGTGAGTCGGCCTCTCCATACGAGCAGTACTTC. Its protein is CAISESASPYEQYF.

The chain combines TRBV19 with TRBJ2-7; 8 bases map to TRBD1. CDR3 length: 12 residues. Germline lookup yields CDR1 LNHDA and CDR2 SQIVND (reference sequence). V trimming: 10 bases; J trimming: 3 bases; junction bases outside the gene matches: 5. The CDR3 reads CATGQGHYEQYF. In DNA form, the CDR3 reads TGTGCCACCGGACAGGGACACTACGAGCAGTACTTC.

The genes are TRBV7-2 and TRBJ2-5; TRBD2 matches 14 bases. With V trimmed by 6 bases and J by 4 bases, 4 bases remained unmatched. The germline gives CDR1 SGHTA, CDR2 FQGNSA. CDR3 length: 15 residues. The CDR3 region has the DNA TGTGCCAGCAGATATGGACTAGCGGGGGGAGAGACCCAGTACTTC. This gives the protein CASRYGLAGGETQYF.

The chain has TRBV5-1 and TRBJ1-5; 8 bases line up with TRBD1. This CDR3 contains 15 residues. Germline-derived CDR1 and CDR2 are SGHRS and YFSETQ. Germline trimming cut 5 bases from V and 2 bases from J; bases unmatched to any gene: 6. CDR3: CASRPTGEGNQPQHF. The CDR3 DNA reads TGCGCCAGCAGACCGACAGGGGAGGGCAATCAGCCCCAGCATTTT.

The chain links TRBV11-3 to TRBJ2-1, with D tentatively TRBD2 (5 bases). The germline V gene encodes CDR1 SGHNT and CDR2 YENEEA. The CDR3 extends over 15 amino acids. V lost 5 bases and J 0 bases, leaving 11 bases between the germline ends. The CDR3 loop reads CASSPRTVSYNEQFF. DNA for the CDR3: TGTGCCAGCAGCCCACGGACTGTCTCCTACAATGAGCAGTTCTTC.

This rearrangement joins TRBV6-4 to TRBJ1-1; weak D call: TRBD1 (6 bases). The germline V gene encodes CDR1 MRHNA and CDR2 SNTAGT. Deletions cut 8 bases from V and 1 base from J, with 11 bases between. The CDR3 totals 13 residues. CDR3 in amino acids: CASGLDRNTEAFF. DNA for the CDR3: TGTGCCAGCGGTCTGGACAGGAACACTGAAGCTTTCTTT.

The J gene is TRBJ2-7, the V gene TRBV6-1; a weak D match, TRBD2 (6 bases). Between the trimmed V and J ends, which lost 11 bases and 5 bases, there was a span of 19 bases. CDR3 length: 13 amino acids. CDR1 and CDR2 from the germline V gene are MNHNS and SASEGT. The CDR3 reads CAGDAGNFDEQYF. The CDR3 coding sequence is TGTGCCGGTGATGCGGGAAATTTCGACGAGCAGTACTTC.

In its sample, this clone was seen once. The chain joins TRBV14 to TRBJ2-7; D is tentatively TRBD1 or TRBD2 (5 bases each). Between the trimmed V and J ends, which lost 4 bases and 4 bases, there was a span of 20 bases. The CDR3 covers 16 residues. Germline CDR1 and CDR2: SGHDN and FVKESK. CDR3 sequence (DNA): TGTGCCAGCAGCCTCGGGGACCCCCGATTATTATACGAGCAGTACTTC. Its translation: CASSLGDPRLLYEQYF.

The chain combines TRBV7-3 with TRBJ1-5, with a weak D call TRBD1 (5 bases). The germline V gene encodes CDR1 SGHTA and CDR2 FQGTGA. This CDR3 spans 13 amino acids. V was shortened by 5 bases and J by 5 bases, with 10 bases between the two germline ends. The CDR3 reads CASSPGADQPQHF. DNA of the CDR3: TGTGCCAGCAGCCCCGGGGCCGATCAGCCCCAGCATTTT.

Of note for this clone: Other nucleotide sequences in the sample specify the same CDR3. The chain has TRBV29-1 and TRBJ2-5; TRBD1 is a possible D gene (6 bases). The CDR3 spans 12 residues. With 6 bases removed from V and 2 bases from J, the gap between germline ends came to 10 bases. Per the germline V gene, CDR1 is SQVTM and CDR2 is ANQGSEA. CDR3 in DNA: TGCAGCGTGGCTCAGGGGCAAGAGACCCAGTACTTC. Translation: CSVAQGQETQYF.

In DNA, the CDR3 is TGTGCCACCACCGCCCTTGGGCGGGAGGATCAGCCCCAGCATTTT. The encoded protein is CATTALGREDQPQHF. The rearrangement links TRBV6-1 to TRBJ1-5; D is unclear. CDR1 is MNHNS and CDR2 is SASEGT in the germline V gene. The length of the CDR3 is 15 residues. Deletions cut 10 bases from V and 5 bases from J, with 21 bases between.

The rearrangement joins TRBV6-5 to TRBJ2-5; 9 positions agree with TRBD2. Germline trimming cut 6 bases from V and 3 bases from J; bases unmatched to any gene: 5. Per the germline V gene, CDR1 is MNHEY and CDR2 is SVGAGI. This CDR3 comprises 14 residues. The chain's CDR3 is CASSPGLAKETQYF. In nucleotides, the CDR3 is TGTGCCAGCAGCCCGGGACTAGCTAAAGAGACCCAGTACTTC.

Regarding this clone: Other DNA sequences in this specimen translate into the identical CDR3. V and J are TRBV9 and TRBJ2-7; 9 bases fit TRBD1. Germline V gene lookup returns CDR1 SGDLS and CDR2 YYNGEE. J lost 3 bases, V lost 3 bases, and 4 bases had no gene match. This CDR3 region has 14 residues. The CDR3 nucleotides are TGTGCCAGCAGCGCCGGGACAGGGAACTACGAGCAGTACTTC. It codes for CASSAGTGNYEQYF.

The chain recombines TRBV27 with TRBJ2-7; D perhaps matches TRBD2 (6 bases). The CDR3 totals 13 residues. With 6 bases removed from V and 3 bases from J, the gap between germline ends came to 12 bases. In germline, CDR1 is MNHEY, CDR2 SMNVEV (reference sequence). CDR3: CASRRGQDYEQYF. Here the CDR3 DNA reads TGTGCCAGCAGGCGGGGCCAGGACTACGAGCAGTACTTC.

The gene calls are TRBV5-6 and TRBJ1-2; TRBD1 might be the D (5 bases). The CDR3 totals 14 residues. Germline V lookup: CDR1 SGHDT, CDR2 YYEEEE. The V end was cut by 0 bases, the J end by 4 bases, with 10 bases between. The CDR3 sequence: CASSLGRGSYGYTF. For the CDR3, the DNA is TGTGCCAGCAGCTTGGGGCGGGGGAGCTATGGCTACACCTTC.